The 12 T cell receptor beta chains given below trace back to one sample, sequenced in a study of shared clonotypes between healthy human individuals (dated by TCRdb to between 2020 and 2021). Library generation was performed with the immunoSEQ multiplex PCR assay. TCRdb provides this immuneACCESS table in a form limited to in-frame rearrangements. Some clones are lacking; in checked studies, under half of them reflect an unresolved V gene, and why the rest are absent is not known. The sample table holds under 700,000 clones, of which approximately 95% were seen once. Jointly, the top ten make up about 0.11% of the sample. For the CD8 naive samples, CD45RO-negative cells were positively selected for CCR7, yielding a CD45RA+CCR7+ population from which TemRA cells were excluded. The sequenced sample was naive CD8+ T cells sorted from blood. According to the study, the label for this sample's cell subset or site signals: CD45RA+CCR7+. All receptors come from a woman in her 30s in good health.

The V gene is TRBV27, the J gene TRBJ1-1; possible D gene TRBD1, 5 bases. Per germline, CDR1 MNHEY and CDR2 SMNVEV (reference sequence). With 0 bases removed from V and 0 bases from J, the gap between germline ends came to 17 bases. The length of the CDR3 is 18 residues. The chain's CDR3 is CASSLSVGLGPMNTEAFF. DNA for the CDR3: TGTGCCAGCAGTTTATCGGTAGGTCTGGGACCCATGAACACTGAAGCTTTCTTT.

V and J are TRBV19 and TRBJ1-1, with D hard to call. Between the trimmed V and J ends, which lost 8 bases and 7 bases, there was a span of 11 bases. The CDR3 totals 11 residues. Germline values: CDR1 LNHDA, CDR2 SQIVND (reference sequence). DNA for the CDR3: TGTGCCAGTGTTTGGTCCGATGAAGCTTTCTTT. It is translated as CASVWSDEAFF. Combining the CDR3 with reference TRBV19 and TRBJ1-1 gives the whole variable domain DGGITQSPKYLFRKEGQNVTLSCEQNLNHDAMYWYRQDPGQGLRLIYYSQIVNDFQKGDIAEGYSVSREKKESFPLTVTSAQKNPTAFYLCASVWSDEAFFGQGTRLTVV.

V gene TRBV28 combines with J gene TRBJ2-7; 11 bases map to TRBD2. The V gene end was trimmed by 6 bases and the J gene end by 3 bases; junction bases not matched to a gene: 7. The CDR3 sequence is 15 residues long. Germline assignment: CDR1 MDHEN and CDR2 SYDVKM. The CDR3 DNA reads TGTGCCAGCAGCAAGGGACTAGCGGAAGACTACGAGCAGTACTTC. This encodes CASSKGLAEDYEQYF.

The count of this clone is one. The gene calls are TRBV4-2 and TRBJ1-1; D uncertain. CDR1 is LGHNA, CDR2 YNFKEQ, per germline. V was shortened by 1 base and J by 1 base, with 13 bases between the two germline ends. The CDR3 is made up of 16 amino acids. DNA for the CDR3: TGTGCCAGCAGCCAAGGGCTCTGGATGAGGAACACTGAAGCTTTCTTT. This translates into CASSQGLWMRNTEAFF.

V is TRBV5-4 and J is TRBJ2-3; the D is unclear. The CDR3 runs 12 residues. V was clipped by 3 bases and J by 2 bases, with 4 bases between them. Germline V gene data show CDR1 as SGHNT and CDR2 as YYREEE (reference sequence). The DNA of the CDR3 is TGTGCCAGCAGCTACCACACAGATACGCAGTATTTT. It specifies CASSYHTDTQYF. Full variable domain (remainder filled in from reference TRBV5-4 and TRBJ2-3): ETGVTQSPTHLIKTRGQQVTLRCSSQSGHNTVSWYQQALGQGPQFIFQYYREEENGRGNFPPRFSGLQFPNYSSELNVNALELDDSALYLCASSYHTDTQYFGPGTRLTVL.

The CDR3 region has the DNA TGTGCCAGCAGGGTAGACAGCGGCGACAACTATGGCTACACCTTC. Translated: CASRVDSGDNYGYTF. The V call is TRBV2, the J call TRBJ1-2; TRBD1 is a possible D gene (5 bases). V was trimmed by 6 bases and J by 2 bases, leaving 16 bases between them. This CDR3 region has 15 residues. From germline, CDR1 is SNHLY and CDR2 FYNNEI.

This clone has more than one count but fewer than ten. The same CDR3 arises from other DNA sequences in this sample as well. The V call is TRBV14, the J call TRBJ2-2, with D hard to call. The CDR3 spans 13 residues. The germline V and J ends were trimmed by 1 base and 2 bases, with 2 bases remaining between them. Germline CDR1 is SGHDN and CDR2 is FVKESK. The DNA for the CDR3 is TGTGCCAGCAGCCAAGCTAACACCGGGGAGCTGTTTTTT. Its protein product is CASSQANTGELFF.

This clone was picked up one time. The genes are TRBV5-6 and TRBJ2-1; 13 bases align to TRBD2. The CDR3 contains 15 residues. Germline lookup yields CDR1 SGHDT and CDR2 YYEEEE. Losses at the gene ends were 4 bases for V and 8 bases for J; bases not matched to a gene: 6. The CDR3 bases are TGTGCCAGCAGCCCGTGGACTAGCGGGAGTCATGAGCAGTTCTTC. Translation: CASSPWTSGSHEQFF.

The chain employs TRBV29-1 and TRBJ1-2, with a weak D call TRBD1 (6 bases). Germline CDR1 SQVTM, CDR2 ANQGSEA. This CDR3 is built from 17 residues. V lost 1 base and J 4 bases, leaving 22 bases between the germline ends. The CDR3 spells CSVEVFLPGGAGYGYTF. CDR3 in DNA: TGCAGCGTTGAAGTATTCCTTCCCGGGGGGGCTGGCTATGGCTACACCTTC.

V and J are TRBV7-9 and TRBJ1-2; 7 positions agree with TRBD1. The CDR3 consists of 14 residues. The J segment lost 4 bases and the V segment lost 5 bases, leaving 7 bases of the junction unmatched. Germline CDR1 reads SEHNR; CDR2 reads FQNEAQ (reference sequence). Written as DNA, the CDR3 is TGTGCCAGCAGCCGCACAGGGGCGGGCTATGGCTACACCTTC. Amino acids: CASSRTGAGYGYTF.

V usage is TRBV28 and J usage is TRBJ2-1; TRBD2 aligns across 11 bases. The V segment lost 3 bases and the J segment 5 bases; nucleotides outside the gene matches: 3. From germline, CDR1 is MDHEN and CDR2 SYDVKM. The CDR3 is 15 amino acids. The CDR3 region has the DNA TGTGCCAGCAGTTTCCAGACTAGCGGGAACAATGAGCAGTTCTTC. Translated: CASSFQTSGNNEQFF. The full variable domain, completed using reference TRBV28 and TRBJ2-1, is DVKVTQSSRYLVKRTGEKVFLECVQDMDHENMFWYRQDPGLGLRLIYFSYDVKMKEKGDIPEGYSVSREKKERFSLILESASTNQTSMYLCASSFQTSGNNEQFFGPGTRLTVL.

The chain links TRBV5-1 to TRBJ2-7; a possible D gene is TRBD1 (5 bases). Germline V CDR1 and CDR2: SGHRS, YFSETQ. This CDR3 spans 13 amino acids. Trimming pared 2 bases from V and 3 bases from J, leaving 9 bases between. CDR3 residues: CASSFTGNYEQYF. The CDR3 region has the DNA TGCGCCAGCAGCTTCACAGGAAACTACGAGCAGTACTTC. Drawing the rest from reference TRBV5-1 and TRBJ2-7, the complete variable domain is KAGVTQTPRYLIKTRGQQVTLSCSPISGHRSVSWYQQTPGQGLQFLFEYFSETQRNKGNFPGRFSGRQFSNSRSEMNVSTLELGDSALYLCASSFTGNYEQYFGPGTRLTVT.